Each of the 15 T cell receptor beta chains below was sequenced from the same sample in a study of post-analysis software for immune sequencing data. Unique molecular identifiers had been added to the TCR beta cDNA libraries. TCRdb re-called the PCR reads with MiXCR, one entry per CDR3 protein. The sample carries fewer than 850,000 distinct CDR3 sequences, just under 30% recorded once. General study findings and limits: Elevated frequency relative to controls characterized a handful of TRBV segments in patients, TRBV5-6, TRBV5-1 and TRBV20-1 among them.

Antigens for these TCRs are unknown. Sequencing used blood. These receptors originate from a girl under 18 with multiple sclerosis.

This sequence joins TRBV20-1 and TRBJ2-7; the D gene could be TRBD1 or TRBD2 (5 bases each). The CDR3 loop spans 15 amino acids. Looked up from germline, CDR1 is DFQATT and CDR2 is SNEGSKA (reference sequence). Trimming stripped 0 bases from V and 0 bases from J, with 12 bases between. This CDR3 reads CSARDSGTASYEQYF. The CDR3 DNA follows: TGCAGTGCTAGAGATTCCGGGACGGCCTCCTACGAGCAGTACTTC.

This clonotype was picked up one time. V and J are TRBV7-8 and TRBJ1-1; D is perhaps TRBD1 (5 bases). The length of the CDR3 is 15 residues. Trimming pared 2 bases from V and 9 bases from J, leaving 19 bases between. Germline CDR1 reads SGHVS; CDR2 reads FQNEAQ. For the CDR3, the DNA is TGTGCCAGCAGCTTACTGCCCGGTGGGGACGGTAAAGCTTTCTTT. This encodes CASSLLPGGDGKAFF. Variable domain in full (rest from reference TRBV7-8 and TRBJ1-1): GAGVSQSPRYKVAKRGQDVALRCDPISGHVSLFWYQQALGQGPEFLTYFQNEAQLDKSGLPSDRFFAERPEGSVSTLKIQRTQQEDSAVYLCASSLLPGGDGKAFFGQGTRLTVV.

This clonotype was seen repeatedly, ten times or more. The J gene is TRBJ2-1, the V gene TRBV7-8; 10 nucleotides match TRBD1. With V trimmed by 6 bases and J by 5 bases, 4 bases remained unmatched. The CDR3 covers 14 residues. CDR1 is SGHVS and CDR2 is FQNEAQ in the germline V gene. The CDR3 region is CASSRGTGDNEQFF. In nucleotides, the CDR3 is TGTGCCAGCAGTCGCGGGACAGGGGACAATGAGCAGTTCTTC.

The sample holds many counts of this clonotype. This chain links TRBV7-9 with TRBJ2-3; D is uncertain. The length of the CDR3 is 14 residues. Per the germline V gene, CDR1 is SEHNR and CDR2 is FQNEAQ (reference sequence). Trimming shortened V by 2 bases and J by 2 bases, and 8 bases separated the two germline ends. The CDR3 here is CASSLFRDTDTQYF. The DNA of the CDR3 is TGTGCCAGCAGCTTATTTAGAGACACAGATACGCAGTATTTT.

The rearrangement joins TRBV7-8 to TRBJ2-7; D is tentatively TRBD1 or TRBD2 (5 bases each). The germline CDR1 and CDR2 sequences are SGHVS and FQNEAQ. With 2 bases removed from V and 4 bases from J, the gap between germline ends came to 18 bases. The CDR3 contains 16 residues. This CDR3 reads CASSLFGGRGAYEQYF. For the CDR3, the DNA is TGTGCCAGCAGCTTATTTGGGGGAAGAGGGGCTTACGAGCAGTACTTC.

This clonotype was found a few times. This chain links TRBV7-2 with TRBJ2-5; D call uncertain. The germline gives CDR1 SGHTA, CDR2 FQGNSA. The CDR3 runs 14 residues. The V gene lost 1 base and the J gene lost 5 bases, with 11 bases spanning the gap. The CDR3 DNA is TGTGCCAGCAGCTTAGACGACCTCTTGGAGACCCAGTACTTC. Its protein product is CASSLDDLLETQYF.

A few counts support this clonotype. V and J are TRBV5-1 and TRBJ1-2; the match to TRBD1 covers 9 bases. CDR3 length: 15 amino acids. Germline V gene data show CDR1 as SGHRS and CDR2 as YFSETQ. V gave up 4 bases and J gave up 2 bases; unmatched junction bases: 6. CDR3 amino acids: CASSTGGTGNYGYTF. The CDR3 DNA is TGCGCCAGCAGCACGGGAGGGACAGGGAACTATGGCTACACCTTC.

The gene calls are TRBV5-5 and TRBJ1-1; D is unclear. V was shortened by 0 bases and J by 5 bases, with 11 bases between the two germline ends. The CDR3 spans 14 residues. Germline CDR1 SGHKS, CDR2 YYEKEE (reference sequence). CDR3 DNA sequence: TGTGCCAGCAGCTTGGGCAGGAGCGGGACTGAAGCTTTCTTT. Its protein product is CASSLGRSGTEAFF.

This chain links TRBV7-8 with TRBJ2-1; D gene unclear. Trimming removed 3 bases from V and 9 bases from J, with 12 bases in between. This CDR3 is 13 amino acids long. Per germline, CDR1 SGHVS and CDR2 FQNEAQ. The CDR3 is CASSFGLLPEQFF. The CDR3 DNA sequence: TGTGCCAGCAGCTTTGGGCTACTACCTGAGCAGTTCTTC.

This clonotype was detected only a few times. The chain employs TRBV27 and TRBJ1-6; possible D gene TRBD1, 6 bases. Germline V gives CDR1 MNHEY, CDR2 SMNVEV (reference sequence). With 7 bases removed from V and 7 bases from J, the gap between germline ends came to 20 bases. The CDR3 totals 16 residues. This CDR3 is CASTARLGQGNSPLHF. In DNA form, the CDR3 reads TGTGCCAGCACCGCTAGGCTCGGGCAGGGGAATTCACCCCTCCACTTT.

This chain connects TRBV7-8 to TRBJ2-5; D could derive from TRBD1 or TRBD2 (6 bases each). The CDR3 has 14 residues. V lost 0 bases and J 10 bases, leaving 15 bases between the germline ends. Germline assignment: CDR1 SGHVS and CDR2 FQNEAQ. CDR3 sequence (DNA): TGTGCCAGCAGCTTAGCGAGGGGGGTCGGAGACCAGTACTTC. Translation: CASSLARGVGDQYF.

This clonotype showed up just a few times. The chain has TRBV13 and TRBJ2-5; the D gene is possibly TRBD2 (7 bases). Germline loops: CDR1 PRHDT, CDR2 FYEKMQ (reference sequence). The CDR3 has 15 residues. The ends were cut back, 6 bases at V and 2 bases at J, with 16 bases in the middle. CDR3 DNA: TGTGCCAGCAGGAAGCGGGGACACTCTCAAGAGACCCAGTACTTC. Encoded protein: CASRKRGHSQETQYF.

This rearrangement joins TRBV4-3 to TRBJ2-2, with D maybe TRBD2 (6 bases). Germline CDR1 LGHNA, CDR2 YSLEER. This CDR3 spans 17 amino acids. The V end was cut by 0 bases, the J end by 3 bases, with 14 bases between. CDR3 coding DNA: TGCGCCAGCAGCCAAGATTACGGCGGGGTCTACACCGGGGAGCTGTTTTTT. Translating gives CASSQDYGGVYTGELFF.

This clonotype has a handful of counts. The CDR3 here is CASRPRDSLYNEQFF. The CDR3 DNA sequence: TGCGCCAGCAGACCCCGGGACAGCCTCTACAATGAGCAGTTCTTC. The chain combines TRBV5-1 with TRBJ2-1; 7 positions agree with TRBD1. Germline V CDR1 and CDR2: SGHRS, YFSETQ. The CDR3 consists of 15 residues. V gave up 5 bases and J gave up 3 bases; unmatched junction bases: 8.

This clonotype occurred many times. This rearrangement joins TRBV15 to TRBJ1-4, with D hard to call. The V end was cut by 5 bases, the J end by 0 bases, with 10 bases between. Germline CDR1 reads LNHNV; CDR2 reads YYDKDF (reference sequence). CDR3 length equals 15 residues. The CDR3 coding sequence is TGTGCCACCAGCGACCACGGTTCAACTAATGAAAAACTGTTTTTT. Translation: CATSDHGSTNEKLFF.